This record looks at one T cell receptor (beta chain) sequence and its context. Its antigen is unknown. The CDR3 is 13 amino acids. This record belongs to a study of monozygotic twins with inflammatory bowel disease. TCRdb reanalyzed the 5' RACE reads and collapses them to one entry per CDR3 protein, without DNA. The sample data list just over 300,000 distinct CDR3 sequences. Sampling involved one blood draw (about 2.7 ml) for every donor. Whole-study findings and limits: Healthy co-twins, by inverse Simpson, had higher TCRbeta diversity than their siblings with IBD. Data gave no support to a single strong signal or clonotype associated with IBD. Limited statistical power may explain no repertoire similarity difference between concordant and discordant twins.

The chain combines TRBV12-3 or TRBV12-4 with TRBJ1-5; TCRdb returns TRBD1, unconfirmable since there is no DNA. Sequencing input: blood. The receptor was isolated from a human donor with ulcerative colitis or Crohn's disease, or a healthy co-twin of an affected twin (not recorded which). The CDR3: CASSLGGAQPQHF.